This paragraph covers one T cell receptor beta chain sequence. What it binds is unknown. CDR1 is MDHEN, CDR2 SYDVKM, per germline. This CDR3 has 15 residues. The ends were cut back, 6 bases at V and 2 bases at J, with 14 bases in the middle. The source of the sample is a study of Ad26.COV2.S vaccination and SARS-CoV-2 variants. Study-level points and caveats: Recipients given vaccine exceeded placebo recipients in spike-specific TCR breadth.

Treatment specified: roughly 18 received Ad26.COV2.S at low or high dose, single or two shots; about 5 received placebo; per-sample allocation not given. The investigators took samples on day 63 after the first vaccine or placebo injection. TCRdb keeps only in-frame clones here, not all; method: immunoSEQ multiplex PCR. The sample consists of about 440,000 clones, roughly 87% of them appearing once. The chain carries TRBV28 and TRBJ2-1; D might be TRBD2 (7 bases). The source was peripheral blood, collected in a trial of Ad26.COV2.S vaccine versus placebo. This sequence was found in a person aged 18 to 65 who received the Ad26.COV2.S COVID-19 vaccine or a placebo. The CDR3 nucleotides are TGTGCCAGCAGCCTTTGGGGGGGCCCCTACAATGAGCAGTTCTTC. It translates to CASSLWGGPYNEQFF.